These 9 T cell receptor beta chains were all obtained from the same sample, sequenced in a study of OX40 agonist ivuxolimab in advanced cancers. Repertoires were generated with immunoSEQ multiplex PCR, while TCRdb's copy carries only in-frame clones and drops some. Of 84,000 or so clones detected, 75% to 95% appear once; the ten largest clones hold roughly 0.4%. The sample consisted of CD4+ or CD8+ T cells sorted from blood, taken in a trial of the OX40 agonist ivuxolimab. The receptors stem from an adult with an advanced solid tumor such as melanoma, head and neck, liver or kidney cancer.

The chain is built from TRBV28 and TRBJ1-1; unclear D gene. Germline CDR1 reads MDHEN; CDR2 reads SYDVKM. Trimming cost V 9 bases and J 1 base, with 12 bases left between them. The CDR3 has 13 residues. CDR3 coding DNA: TGTGCCAGTCACAGATCTGCGAACACTGAAGCTTTCTTT. Translated: CASHRSANTEAFF. The whole variable domain, filled in from reference TRBV28 and TRBJ1-1, reads DVKVTQSSRYLVKRTGEKVFLECVQDMDHENMFWYRQDPGLGLRLIYFSYDVKMKEKGDIPEGYSVSREKKERFSLILESASTNQTSMYLCASHRSANTEAFFGQGTRLTVV.

V and J are TRBV7-9 and TRBJ1-4; no clear D. The V and J ends lost 2 bases and 4 bases respectively, with 11 bases between them. This CDR3 is built from 15 residues. Germline V lookup: CDR1 SEHNR, CDR2 FQNEAQ (reference sequence). The CDR3 region has the DNA TGTGCCAGCAGCTTATGGCGGGGATATAATGAAAAACTGTTTTTT. This encodes CASSLWRGYNEKLFF. Full variable domain (outside the CDR3, taken from reference TRBV7-9 and TRBJ1-4): DTGVSQNPRHKITKRGQNVTFRCDPISEHNRLYWYRQTLGQGPEFLTYFQNEAQLEKSRLLSDRFSAERPKGSFSTLEIQRTEQGDSAMYLCASSLWRGYNEKLFFGSGTQLSVL.

The gene calls are TRBV5-1 and TRBJ1-1, with unresolved D. Germline loops: CDR1 SGHRS, CDR2 YFSETQ. The germline V and J ends were trimmed by 1 base and 5 bases, with 9 bases remaining between them. The CDR3 is 13 amino acids. The CDR3 coding sequence is TGCGCCAGCAGCTTGCAGGTTGAGACTGAAGCTTTCTTT. Its protein product is CASSLQVETEAFF.

V and J are TRBV5-1 and TRBJ1-4; 7 bases map to TRBD1. The length of the CDR3 is 15 residues. V was clipped by 0 bases and J by 3 bases; unmatched bases: 2. Germline loops: CDR1 SGHRS, CDR2 YFSETQ. The CDR3 DNA is TGCGCCAGCAGCTTGGTAGGGGGCCCTAATGAAAAACTGTTTTTT. This translates into CASSLVGGPNEKLFF.

The V gene is TRBV11-3, the J gene TRBJ2-2; no definite D call. V lost 9 bases and J lost 3, with 14 bases in between. The CDR3 consists of 14 residues. Germline V gene data show CDR1 as SGHNT and CDR2 as YENEEA. For the CDR3, the DNA is TGTGCCAGTACCGGGCCAGAGTACACCGGGGAGCTGTTTTTT. Amino acid sequence: CASTGPEYTGELFF.

This chain joins TRBV5-1 and TRBJ2-5; D not certain. V was clipped by 0 bases and J by 1 base, with 4 bases between them. The CDR3 covers 13 residues. CDR1 is SGHRS and CDR2 is YFSETQ in the germline V gene. The CDR3 protein is CASSLGVQETQYF. The CDR3 DNA is TGCGCCAGCAGCTTGGGGGTCCAAGAGACCCAGTACTTC.

V usage is TRBV7-2 and J usage is TRBJ1-1, with a possible D match to TRBD1 (5 bases). The CDR3 runs to 16 residues. Germline V lookup: CDR1 SGHTA, CDR2 FQGNSA. V was cut by 5 bases and J by 6 bases, with 22 bases left in between. DNA for the CDR3: TGTGCCAGCAGCCCTAGCCCCGTCGGGACCGCCGCTGAAGCTTTCTTT. Its translation is CASSPSPVGTAAEAFF. The complete variable domain, with remaining parts taken from reference TRBV7-2 and TRBJ1-1, reads GAGVSQSPSNKVTEKGKDVELRCDPISGHTALYWYRQSLGQGLEFLIYFQGNSAPDKSGLPSDRFSAERTGGSVSTLTIQRTQQEDSAVYLCASSPSPVGTAAEAFFGQGTRLTVV.

V is TRBV28 and J is TRBJ2-2; D call uncertain. V was clipped by 7 bases and J by 1 base, with 10 bases between them. There are 14 residues in the CDR3. CDR1 and CDR2 (germline): MDHEN, SYDVKM. The CDR3 sequence: CASTDRRNTGELFF. The CDR3 DNA sequence: TGTGCCAGCACCGATCGACGGAACACCGGGGAGCTGTTTTTT.

The chain recombines TRBV5-5 with TRBJ1-2, with 8 bases matching TRBD1. After removal of 2 bases from V and 9 bases from J, the junction contained 9 bases not matched to a gene. Germline V gene sequence: CDR1 SGHKS, CDR2 YYEKEE (reference sequence). There are 14 residues in the CDR3. In DNA form, the CDR3 reads TGTGCCAGCAGCTTTGAAGGGGGACAGGTCAGCTACACCTTC. Protein product: CASSFEGGQVSYTF.